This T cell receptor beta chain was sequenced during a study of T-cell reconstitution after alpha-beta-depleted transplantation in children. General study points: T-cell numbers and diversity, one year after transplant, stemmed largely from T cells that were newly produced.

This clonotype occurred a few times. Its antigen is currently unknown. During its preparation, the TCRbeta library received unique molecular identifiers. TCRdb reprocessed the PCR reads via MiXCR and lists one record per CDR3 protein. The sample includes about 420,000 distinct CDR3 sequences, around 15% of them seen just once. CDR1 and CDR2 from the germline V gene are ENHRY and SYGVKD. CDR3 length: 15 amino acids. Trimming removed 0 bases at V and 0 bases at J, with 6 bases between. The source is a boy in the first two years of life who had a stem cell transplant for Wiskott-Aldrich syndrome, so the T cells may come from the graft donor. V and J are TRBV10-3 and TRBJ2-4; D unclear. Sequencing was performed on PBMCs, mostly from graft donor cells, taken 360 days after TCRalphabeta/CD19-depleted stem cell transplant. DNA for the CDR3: TGTGCCATCAGTGAGTCTCACACAGCCAAAAACATTCAGTACTTC. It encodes CAISESHTAKNIQYF.